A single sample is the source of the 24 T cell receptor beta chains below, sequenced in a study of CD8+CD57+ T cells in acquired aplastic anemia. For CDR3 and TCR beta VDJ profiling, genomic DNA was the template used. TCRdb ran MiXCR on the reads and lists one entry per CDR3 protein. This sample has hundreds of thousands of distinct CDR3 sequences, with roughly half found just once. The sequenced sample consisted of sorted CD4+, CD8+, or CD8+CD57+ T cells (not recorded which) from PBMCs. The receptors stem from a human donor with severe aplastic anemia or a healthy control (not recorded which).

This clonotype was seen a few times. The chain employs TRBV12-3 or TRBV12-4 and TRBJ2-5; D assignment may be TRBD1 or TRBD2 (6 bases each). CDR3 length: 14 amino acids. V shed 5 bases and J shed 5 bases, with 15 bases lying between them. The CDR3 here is CASSTNRDWETQYF. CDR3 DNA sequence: TGTGCCAGCAGTACAAACAGGGACTGGGAGACCCAGTACTTC.

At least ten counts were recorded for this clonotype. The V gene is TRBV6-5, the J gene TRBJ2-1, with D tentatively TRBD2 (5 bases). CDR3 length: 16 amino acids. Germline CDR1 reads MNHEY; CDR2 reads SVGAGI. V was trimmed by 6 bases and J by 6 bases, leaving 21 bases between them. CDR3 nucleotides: TGTGCCAGCAGCCGCGATCGGGTTAGGGAGAGCAATGAGCAGTTCTTC. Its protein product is CASSRDRVRESNEQFF.

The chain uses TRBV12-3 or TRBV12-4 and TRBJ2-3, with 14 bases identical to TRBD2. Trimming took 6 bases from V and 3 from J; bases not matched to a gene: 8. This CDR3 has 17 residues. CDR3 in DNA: TGTGCCAGCAGATACTGGACTAGCGGGGGGAGGACAGATACGCAGTATTTT. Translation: CASRYWTSGGRTDTQYF.

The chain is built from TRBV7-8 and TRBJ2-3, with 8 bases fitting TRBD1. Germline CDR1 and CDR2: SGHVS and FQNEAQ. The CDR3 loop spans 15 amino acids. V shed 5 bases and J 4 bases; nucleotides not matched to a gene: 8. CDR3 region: CASSRGQGNPDTQYF. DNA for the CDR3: TGTGCCAGCAGCCGTGGACAGGGAAACCCAGATACGCAGTATTTT.

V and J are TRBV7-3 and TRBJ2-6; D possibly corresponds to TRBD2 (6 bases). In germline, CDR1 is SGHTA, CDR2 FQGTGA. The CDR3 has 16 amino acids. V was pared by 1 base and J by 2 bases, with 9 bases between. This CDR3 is CASSLMSGAGANVLTF. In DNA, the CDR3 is TGTGCCAGCAGCTTAATGTCGGGGGCTGGGGCCAACGTCCTGACTTTC.

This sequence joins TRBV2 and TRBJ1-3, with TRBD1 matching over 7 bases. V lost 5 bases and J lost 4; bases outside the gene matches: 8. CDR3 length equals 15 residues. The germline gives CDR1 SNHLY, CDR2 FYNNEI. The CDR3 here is CASSPETGSGNTIYF. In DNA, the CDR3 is TGTGCCAGCAGTCCGGAGACAGGGAGCGGAAACACCATATATTTT.

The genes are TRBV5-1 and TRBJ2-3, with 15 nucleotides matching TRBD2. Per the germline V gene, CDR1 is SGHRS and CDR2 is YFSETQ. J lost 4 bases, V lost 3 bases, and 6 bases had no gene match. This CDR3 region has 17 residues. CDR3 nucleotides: TGCGCCAGCAGCTCAGGACTAGCGGGAGGGATCGCAGATACGCAGTATTTT. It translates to CASSSGLAGGIADTQYF.

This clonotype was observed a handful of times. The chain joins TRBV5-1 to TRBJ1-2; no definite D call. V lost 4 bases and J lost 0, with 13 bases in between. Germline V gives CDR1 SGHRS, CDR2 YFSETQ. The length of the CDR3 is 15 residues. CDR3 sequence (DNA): TGCGCCAGCAGCCCCCAGGTTACTTCTAACTATGGCTACACCTTC. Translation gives CASSPQVTSNYGYTF.

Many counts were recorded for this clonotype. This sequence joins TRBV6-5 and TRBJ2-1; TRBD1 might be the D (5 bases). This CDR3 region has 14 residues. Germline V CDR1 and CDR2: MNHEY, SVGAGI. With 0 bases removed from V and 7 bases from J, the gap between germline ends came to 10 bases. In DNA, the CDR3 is TGTGCCAGCAGTTACTCGGCCCCAGGGAATGAGCAGTTCTTC. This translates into CASSYSAPGNEQFF.

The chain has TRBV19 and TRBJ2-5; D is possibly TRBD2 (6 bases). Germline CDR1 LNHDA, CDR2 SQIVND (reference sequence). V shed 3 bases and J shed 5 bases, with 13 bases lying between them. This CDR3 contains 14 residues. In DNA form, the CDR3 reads TGTGCCAGTAGTATGGGGGGTCGCGGGGAGACCCAGTACTTC. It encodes CASSMGGRGETQYF. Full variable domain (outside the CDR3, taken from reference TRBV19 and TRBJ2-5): DGGITQSPKYLFRKEGQNVTLSCEQNLNHDAMYWYRQDPGQGLRLIYYSQIVNDFQKGDIAEGYSVSREKKESFPLTVTSAQKNPTAFYLCASSMGGRGETQYFGPGTRLLVL.

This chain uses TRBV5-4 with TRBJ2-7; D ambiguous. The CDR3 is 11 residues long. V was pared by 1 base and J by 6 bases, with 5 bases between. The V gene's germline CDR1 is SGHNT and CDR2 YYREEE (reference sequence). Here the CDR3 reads CASSLNSEQYF. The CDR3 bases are TGTGCCAGCAGCTTGAATTCCGAGCAGTACTTC.

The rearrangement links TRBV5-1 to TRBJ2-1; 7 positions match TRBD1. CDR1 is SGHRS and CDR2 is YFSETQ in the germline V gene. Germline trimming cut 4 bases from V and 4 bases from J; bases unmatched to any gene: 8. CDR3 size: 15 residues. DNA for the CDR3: TGCGCCAGCAGCACCAGGGGGACGGCATACAATGAGCAGTTCTTC. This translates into CASSTRGTAYNEQFF.

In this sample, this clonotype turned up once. CDR3 sequence reads: CSAPGQGVPGTEAFF. DNA of the CDR3: TGCAGTGCTCCGGGACAGGGGGTTCCGGGCACTGAAGCTTTCTTT. The chain has TRBV20-1 and TRBJ1-1; 11 nucleotides line up with TRBD1. The junction had 9 bases not matched to a gene; V was cut back by 5 bases and J by 4 bases. This CDR3 contains 15 residues. Germline V gene data show CDR1 as DFQATT and CDR2 as SNEGSKA (reference sequence).

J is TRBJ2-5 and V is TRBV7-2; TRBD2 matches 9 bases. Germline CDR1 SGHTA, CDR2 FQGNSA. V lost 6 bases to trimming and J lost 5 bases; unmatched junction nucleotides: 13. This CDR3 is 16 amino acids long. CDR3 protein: CASSQIRREGGETQYF. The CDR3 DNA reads TGTGCCAGCAGTCAAATTCGGCGGGAGGGCGGCGAGACCCAGTACTTC.

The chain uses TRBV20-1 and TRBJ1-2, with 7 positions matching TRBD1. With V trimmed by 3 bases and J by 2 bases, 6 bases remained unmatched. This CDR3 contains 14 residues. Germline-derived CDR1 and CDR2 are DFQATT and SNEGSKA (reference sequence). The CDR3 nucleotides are TGCAGTGCTAGTAGGCAGGGGGTAAACTATGGCTACACCTTC. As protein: CSASRQGVNYGYTF.

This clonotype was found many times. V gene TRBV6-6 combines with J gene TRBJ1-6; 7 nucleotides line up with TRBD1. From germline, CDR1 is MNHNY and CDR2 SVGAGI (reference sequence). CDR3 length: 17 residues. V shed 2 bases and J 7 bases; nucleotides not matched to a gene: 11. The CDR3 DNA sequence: TGTGCCAGCAGTTACCCGGTCAGCGACAGGGTAAATTCACCCCTCCACTTT. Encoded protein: CASSYPVSDRVNSPLHF.

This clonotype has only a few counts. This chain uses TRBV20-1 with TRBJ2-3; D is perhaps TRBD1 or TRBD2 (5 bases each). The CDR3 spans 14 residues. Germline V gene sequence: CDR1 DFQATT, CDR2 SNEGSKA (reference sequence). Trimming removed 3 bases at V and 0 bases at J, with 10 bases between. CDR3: CSASGTASTDTQYF. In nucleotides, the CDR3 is TGCAGTGCTAGCGGGACGGCTAGCACAGATACGCAGTATTTT.

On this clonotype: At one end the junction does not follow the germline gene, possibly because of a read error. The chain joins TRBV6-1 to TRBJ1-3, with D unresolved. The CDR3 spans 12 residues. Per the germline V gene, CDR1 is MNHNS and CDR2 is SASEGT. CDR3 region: CASSEQGNTIYF. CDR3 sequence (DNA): TGTGCCAGCAGTGAACAAGGAAACACCATATACTTT.

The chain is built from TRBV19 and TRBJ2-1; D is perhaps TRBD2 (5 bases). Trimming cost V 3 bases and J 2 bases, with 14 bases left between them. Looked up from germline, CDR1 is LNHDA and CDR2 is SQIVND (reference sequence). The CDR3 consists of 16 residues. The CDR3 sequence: CASSISKRETYNEQFF. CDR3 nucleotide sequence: TGTGCCAGTAGTATTTCTAAGAGGGAAACCTACAATGAGCAGTTCTTC.

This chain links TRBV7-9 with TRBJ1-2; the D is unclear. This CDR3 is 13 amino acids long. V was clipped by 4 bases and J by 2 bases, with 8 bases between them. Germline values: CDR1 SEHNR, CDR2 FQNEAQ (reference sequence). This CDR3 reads CASSSSLNYGYTF. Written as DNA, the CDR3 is TGTGCCAGCAGCTCAAGCCTCAACTATGGCTACACCTTC.

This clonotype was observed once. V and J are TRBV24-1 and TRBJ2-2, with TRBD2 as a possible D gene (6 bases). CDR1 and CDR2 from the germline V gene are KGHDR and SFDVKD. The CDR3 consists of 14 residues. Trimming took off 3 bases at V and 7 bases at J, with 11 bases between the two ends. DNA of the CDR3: TGTGCCACCAGTGATCCGGGAGTGGGCGGGGAGCTGTTTTTT. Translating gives CATSDPGVGGELFF.

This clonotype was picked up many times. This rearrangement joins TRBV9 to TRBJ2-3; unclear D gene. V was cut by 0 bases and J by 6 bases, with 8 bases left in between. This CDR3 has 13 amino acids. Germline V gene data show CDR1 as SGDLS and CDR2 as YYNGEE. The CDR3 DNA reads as TGTGCCAGCAGCGTAGCCCTCTTGGATACGCAGTATTTT. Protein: CASSVALLDTQYF.

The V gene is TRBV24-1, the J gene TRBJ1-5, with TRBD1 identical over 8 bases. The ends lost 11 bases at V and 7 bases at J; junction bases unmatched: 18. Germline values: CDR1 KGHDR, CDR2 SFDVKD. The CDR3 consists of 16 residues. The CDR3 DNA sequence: TGTGCCAGCTCACCTTCGGGACAGGACCGTGGGCAGCCCCAGCATTTT. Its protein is CASSPSGQDRGQPQHF.

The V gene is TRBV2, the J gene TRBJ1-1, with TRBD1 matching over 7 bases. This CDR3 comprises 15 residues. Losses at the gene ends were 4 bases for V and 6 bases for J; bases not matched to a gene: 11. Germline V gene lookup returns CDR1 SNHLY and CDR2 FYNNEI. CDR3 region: CASSGRGGGFAEAFF. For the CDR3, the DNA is TGTGCCAGCAGTGGACGGGGAGGGGGCTTTGCTGAAGCTTTCTTT.